The 21 T cell receptor beta chains presented below share a single source sample, sequenced in a study of shared clonotypes between healthy human individuals. The repertoire was sequenced with immunoSEQ multiplex PCR; TCRdb's copy has only in-frame clones and lacks some. This sample has some 300,000 clones, with more than 60% found just once. Sequenced input: memory CD4+ T cells sorted from blood. Subset: CD45RA-negative fraction. The source is a man between 25 and 39 years old in good health.

The chain employs TRBV25-1 and TRBJ1-1, with D uncertain. The CDR3 covers 14 residues. Germline V gives CDR1 MGHDK, CDR2 SYGVNS. The V gene lost 3 bases and the J gene lost 5 bases, with 13 bases spanning the gap. The chain's CDR3 is CASSDVGFGTEAFF. Here the CDR3 DNA reads TGTGCCAGCAGTGATGTCGGGTTTGGGACTGAAGCTTTCTTT.

Note on this clone: At one end, the junction sequence differs from germline, possibly due to a read error. Other nucleotide sequences in the sample specify the same CDR3. CDR3 coding DNA: TGCGCCAGTAGCTGGGGCGATGGGAGCACTGAAGCTTTCTTT. Translation: CASSWGDGSTEAFF. The genes are TRBV5-1 and TRBJ1-1; maybe TRBD1 (5 bases). This CDR3 is 14 amino acids long. The germline V gene encodes CDR1 SGHRS and CDR2 YFSETQ.

The chain employs TRBV2 and TRBJ1-4, with a tentative D call TRBD1 (6 bases). V was trimmed by 10 bases and J by 3 bases, leaving 12 bases between them. The CDR3 sequence is 13 residues long. Germline-derived CDR1 and CDR2 are SNHLY and FYNNEI. CDR3 sequence: CATGGQPNEKLFF. In DNA, the CDR3 is TGTGCCACGGGAGGACAGCCTAATGAAAAACTGTTTTTT.

The V call is TRBV15, the J call TRBJ2-3, with D maybe TRBD2 (6 bases). V lost 1 base, J lost 6 bases, and 8 bases lay in between. The germline V gene encodes CDR1 LNHNV and CDR2 YYDKDF (reference sequence). There are 13 residues in the CDR3. CDR3 in DNA: TGTGCCACCAGCAGAGTGCTAGCGGATACGCAGTATTTT. It yields the protein CATSRVLADTQYF.

J is TRBJ1-2 and V is TRBV29-1; D unclear. The CDR3 length is 9 residues. The germline V gene has CDR1 SQVTM and CDR2 ANQGSEA. Trimming took off 7 bases at V and 6 bases at J, with 6 bases between the two ends. Written as DNA, the CDR3 is TGCAGCGCCACGGATGGCTACACCTTC. Amino acid sequence: CSATDGYTF.

The V and J genes are TRBV11-2 and TRBJ1-1, with no clear D. The CDR3 extends over 14 amino acids. The V end lost 4 bases, the J end lost 6 bases, and 15 bases lay between the germline ends. CDR1 is SGHAT and CDR2 is FQNNGV in the germline V gene. The CDR3 sequence: CASSSETRRAEAFF. CDR3 coding DNA: TGTGCCAGCAGCTCGGAAACTCGACGGGCTGAAGCTTTCTTT.

This clone occurred a few times. The V gene is TRBV7-2, the J gene TRBJ2-2, with D perhaps TRBD1 or TRBD2 (6 bases each). The CDR3 contains 15 residues. Trimming removed 3 bases at V and 6 bases at J, with 14 bases between. Germline assignment: CDR1 SGHTA and CDR2 FQGNSA. CDR3 DNA sequence: TGTGCCAGCAGCTTTGGGGGGCCGTCGGCCGGGGAGCTGTTTTTT. Protein: CASSFGGPSAGELFF.

The chain couples TRBV10-2 to TRBJ1-5, with TRBD1 matching 11 bases. The CDR3 has 17 residues. CDR1 WSHSY and CDR2 SAAADI come from the germline V gene. Unmatched junction bases numbered 16, after V lost 11 bases and J lost 4 bases. The CDR3 sequence: CARKETRDRGGNQPQHF. DNA of the CDR3: TGCGCCCGGAAGGAAACCCGGGACAGGGGGGGAAATCAGCCCCAGCATTTT.

The chain joins TRBV27 to TRBJ2-1; 8 bases align to TRBD1. Germline CDR1 MNHEY, CDR2 SMNVEV (reference sequence). CDR3 length: 15 residues. The J segment lost 2 bases and the V segment lost 8 bases, leaving 8 bases of the junction unmatched. The CDR3 region has the DNA TGTGCCAGCCTAAAGACAGGGGACCCCTACAATGAGCAGTTCTTC. Translation gives CASLKTGDPYNEQFF.

The J gene is TRBJ1-5, the V gene TRBV6-1; no definite D call. The V end was cut by 2 bases, the J end by 0 bases, with 14 bases between. Germline assignment: CDR1 MNHNS and CDR2 SASEGT. The CDR3 sequence is 17 residues long. The CDR3 DNA is TGTGCCAGCAGTGAATTCATGGTCAGGCTTAGCAATCAGCCCCAGCATTTT. Its protein product is CASSEFMVRLSNQPQHF.

The rearrangement uses TRBV5-1 and TRBJ1-3; D possibly corresponds to TRBD1 (5 bases). From germline, CDR1 is SGHRS and CDR2 YFSETQ. Trimming took off 3 bases at V and 2 bases at J, with 12 bases between the two ends. The CDR3 runs 15 residues. CDR3 in amino acids: CASSSGRGTGNTIYF. The CDR3 DNA reads TGCGCCAGCAGCTCGGGACGGGGGACTGGAAACACCATATATTTT.

Only a few counts were recorded for this clone. V is TRBV9 and J is TRBJ2-7; D may correspond to TRBD1 or TRBD2 (5 bases each). V was clipped by 4 bases and J by 2 bases, with 13 bases between them. The CDR3 totals 14 residues. Looked up from germline, CDR1 is SGDLS and CDR2 is YYNGEE. The CDR3 DNA is TGTGCCAGCAGCATCCGGGACGGTCCCTACGAGCAGTACTTC. Translated: CASSIRDGPYEQYF. Based on the CDR3 plus reference TRBV9 and TRBJ2-7, the full variable domain is DSGVTQTPKHLITATGQRVTLRCSPRSGDLSVYWYQQSLDQGLQFLIQYYNGEERAKGNILERFSAQQFPDLHSELNLSSLELGDSALYFCASSIRDGPYEQYFGPGTRLTVT.

The chain carries TRBV25-1 and TRBJ2-7; D gene ambiguous. The CDR3 length is 17 residues. In germline, CDR1 is MGHDK, CDR2 SYGVNS. Trimming removed 8 bases from V and 2 bases from J, with 25 bases in between. The CDR3 bases are TGTGCCAGCCCCTCATTTTGGAGAGCAATCGGCCCCTACGAGCAGTACTTC. This encodes CASPSFWRAIGPYEQYF.

This clone has a handful of counts. The rearrangement uses TRBV11-3 and TRBJ2-3, with D unresolved. The V gene lost 1 base and the J gene lost 4 bases, with 9 bases spanning the gap. CDR3 length: 14 amino acids. Germline V lookup: CDR1 SGHNT, CDR2 YENEEA. CDR3 region: CASSLGFISDTQYF. The CDR3 coding sequence is TGTGCCAGCAGCTTAGGTTTTATTTCAGATACGCAGTATTTT.

The chain employs TRBV27 and TRBJ2-7; D call uncertain. Trimming cost V 5 bases and J 3 bases, with 11 bases left between them. CDR3 length: 13 amino acids. Germline V gene data show CDR1 as MNHEY and CDR2 as SMNVEV (reference sequence). CDR3 sequence reads: CASSPMNIYEQYF. The CDR3 DNA follows: TGTGCCAGCAGTCCCATGAATATCTACGAGCAGTACTTC.

This clone has more than one count but fewer than ten. The CDR3 sequence: CASSLVGGGISYNEQFF. In DNA form, the CDR3 reads TGTGCCAGCAGCTTGGTTGGGGGAGGGATCTCCTACAATGAGCAGTTCTTC. The J gene is TRBJ2-1, the V gene TRBV5-6; 7 bases map to TRBD2. The CDR3 has 17 residues. After removal of 0 bases from V and 0 bases from J, the junction contained 6 bases not matched to a gene. Germline CDR1 is SGHDT and CDR2 is YYEEEE.

V is TRBV7-8 and J is TRBJ2-7; TRBD2 agrees at 11 bases. This CDR3 has 19 residues. J gave up 5 bases and V 1 base, and 16 bases lay outside the gene matches. In germline, CDR1 is SGHVS, CDR2 FQNEAQ. This CDR3 is CASSLVFTSGSWTEDEQYF. The DNA for the CDR3 is TGTGCCAGCAGCTTAGTTTTCACTAGCGGGAGTTGGACCGAGGACGAGCAGTACTTC.

The chain joins TRBV29-1 to TRBJ2-1; TRBD2 matches at 7 bases. CDR1 and CDR2 (germline): SQVTM, ANQGSEA. J was trimmed by 7 bases and V by 4 bases; bases with no gene match: 4. There are 12 residues in the CDR3. CDR3 region: CSVVGGVNEQFF. CDR3 sequence (DNA): TGCAGCGTTGTGGGGGGGGTTAATGAGCAGTTCTTC.

The CDR3 DNA is TGTGCCAGCAGACCAGTCTCCTACAATGAGCAGTTCTTC. Protein: CASRPVSYNEQFF. The chain employs TRBV27 and TRBJ2-1; D uncertain. In germline, CDR1 is MNHEY, CDR2 SMNVEV (reference sequence). This CDR3 contains 13 residues. The V end was cut by 6 bases, the J end by 0 bases, with 6 bases between.

The CDR3 DNA sequence: TGTGCCAGCAAGGCCCCCATGCCCAACTATAATTCACCCCTCCACTTT. Protein product: CASKAPMPNYNSPLHF. This chain joins TRBV2 and TRBJ1-6; D remains unclear. The germline CDR1 and CDR2 sequences are SNHLY and FYNNEI. V shed 7 bases and J shed 3 bases, with 16 bases lying between them. The CDR3 totals 16 residues. The variable domain in full, with the rest retrieved from reference TRBV2 and TRBJ1-6, is EPEVTQTPSHQVTQMGQEVILRCVPISNHLYFYWYRQILGQKVEFLVSFYNNEISEKSEIFDDQFSVERPDGSNFTLKIRSTKLEDSAMYFCASKAPMPNYNSPLHFGNGTRLTVT.

This clone was seen only once. The V gene is TRBV6-5, the J gene TRBJ2-1, with unresolved D. This CDR3 has 13 amino acids. Germline values: CDR1 MNHEY, CDR2 SVGAGI. V lost 6 bases and J 1 base, leaving 7 bases between the germline ends. For the CDR3, the DNA is TGTGCCAGCAGATTTACTTCCTACAATGAGCAGTTCTTC. As protein: CASRFTSYNEQFF.